There are many counts of the clone carrying this T cell receptor (beta chain). The antigen is not known. This clone may be a read error of a much larger clone one base away. Over 18 months of follow-up, stable hyperthyroidism required that no ophthalmopathy appear. In this cohort, patients with other autoimmune diseases, uncontrolled infections, pregnancy or lactation were excluded. Diagnosis relied on clinical symptoms, serum thyroxine, TRAb, thyroid ultrasound and orbital computed tomography. Amplified material comprised TCR beta CDR3 regions derived from RNA transcripts. HTBI-primed first-round RT-PCR preceded second-round multiplex PCR. In TCRdb, the multiplex PCR reads were re-called with MiXCR into one record per CDR3 protein. The data hold hundreds of thousands of distinct CDR3 sequences, with approximately 22% observed a single time. This sample was taken from a study of Graves' ophthalmopathy and Graves' hyperthyroidism.

Study conclusions and caveats: Ophthalmopathy progression prediction by the model yielded a sensitivity of about 69% and a specificity of 72.22%.

This receptor was identified in a woman between 18 and 29 years old with stable Graves' hyperthyroidism. Some clones in this sample may be carry-over from other donors' samples. The sample consisted of peripheral blood.

The CDR3 spells CASSQEDGYTF. In DNA form, the CDR3 reads TGTGCCAGCAGCCAAGAGGATGGCTACACCTTC. The chain combines TRBV3-1 with TRBJ1-2; D gene uncertain. Trimming took 0 bases from V and 6 from J, leaving 2 bases between them. Germline-derived CDR1 and CDR2 are LGHDT and YNNKEL (reference sequence). This CDR3 is built from 11 residues.